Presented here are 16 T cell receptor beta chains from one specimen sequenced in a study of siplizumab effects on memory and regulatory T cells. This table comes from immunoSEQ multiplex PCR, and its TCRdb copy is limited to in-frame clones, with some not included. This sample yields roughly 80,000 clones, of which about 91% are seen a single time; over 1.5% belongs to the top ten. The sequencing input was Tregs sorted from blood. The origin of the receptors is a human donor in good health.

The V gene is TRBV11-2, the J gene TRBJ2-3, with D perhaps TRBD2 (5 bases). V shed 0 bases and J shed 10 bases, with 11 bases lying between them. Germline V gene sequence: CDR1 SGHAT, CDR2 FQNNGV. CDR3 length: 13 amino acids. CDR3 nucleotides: TGTGCCAGCAGCTTAGATATAGCGTATCCGCAGTATTTT. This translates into CASSLDIAYPQYF.

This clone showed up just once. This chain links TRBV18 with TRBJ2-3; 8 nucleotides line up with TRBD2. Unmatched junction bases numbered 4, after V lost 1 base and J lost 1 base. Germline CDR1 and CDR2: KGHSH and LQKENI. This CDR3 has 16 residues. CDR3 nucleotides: TGTGCCAGCTCACCACTTAGCGGGATTGGCACAGATACGCAGTATTTT. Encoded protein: CASSPLSGIGTDTQYF. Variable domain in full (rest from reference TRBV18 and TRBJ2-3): NAGVMQNPRHLVRRRGQEARLRCSPMKGHSHVYWYRQLPEEGLKFMVYLQKENIIDESGMPKERFSAEFPKEGPSILRIQQVVRGDSAAYFCASSPLSGIGTDTQYFGPGTRLTVL.

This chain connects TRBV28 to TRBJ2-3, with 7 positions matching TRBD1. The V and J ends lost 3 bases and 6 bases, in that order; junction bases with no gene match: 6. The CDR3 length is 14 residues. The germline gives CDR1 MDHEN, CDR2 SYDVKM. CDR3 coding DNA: TGTGCCAGCAGTTTCCTACAGGGGACCGATACGCAGTATTTT. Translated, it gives CASSFLQGTDTQYF.

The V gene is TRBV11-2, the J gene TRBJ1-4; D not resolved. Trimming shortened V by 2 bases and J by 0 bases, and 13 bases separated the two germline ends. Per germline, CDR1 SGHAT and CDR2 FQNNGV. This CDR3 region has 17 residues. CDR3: CASSLRQVPTTNEKLFF. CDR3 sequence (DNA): TGTGCCAGCAGCTTAAGGCAGGTTCCTACAACTAATGAAAAACTGTTTTTT.

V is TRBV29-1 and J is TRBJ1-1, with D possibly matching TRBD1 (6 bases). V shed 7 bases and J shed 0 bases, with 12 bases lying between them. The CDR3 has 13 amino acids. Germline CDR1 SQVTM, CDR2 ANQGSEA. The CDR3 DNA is TGCAGCGCTAGTGGACAGCTGAACACTGAAGCTTTCTTT. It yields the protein CSASGQLNTEAFF.

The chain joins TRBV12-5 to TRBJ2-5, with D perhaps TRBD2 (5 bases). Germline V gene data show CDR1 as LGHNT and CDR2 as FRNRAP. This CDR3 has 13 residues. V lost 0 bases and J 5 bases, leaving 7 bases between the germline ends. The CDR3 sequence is CASGLVTGETQYF. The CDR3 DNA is TGTGCTAGTGGTTTGGTAACGGGGGAGACCCAGTACTTC.

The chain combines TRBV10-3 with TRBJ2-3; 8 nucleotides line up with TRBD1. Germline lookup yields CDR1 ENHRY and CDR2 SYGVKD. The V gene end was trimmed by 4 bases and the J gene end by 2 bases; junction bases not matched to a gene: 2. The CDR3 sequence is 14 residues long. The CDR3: CAISGDRNTDTQYF. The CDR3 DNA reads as TGTGCCATCAGTGGGGACAGGAACACAGATACGCAGTATTTT.

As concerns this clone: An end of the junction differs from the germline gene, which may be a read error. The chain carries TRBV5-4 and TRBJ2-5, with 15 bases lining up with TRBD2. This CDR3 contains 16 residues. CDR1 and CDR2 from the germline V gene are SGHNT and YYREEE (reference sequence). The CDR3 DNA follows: TGCGCCAGCAGCCGGGGACTAGCGGGGGGTATAGAGACCCAGTACTTC. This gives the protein CASSRGLAGGIETQYF. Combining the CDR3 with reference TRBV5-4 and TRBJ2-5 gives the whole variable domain ETGVTQSPTHLIKTRGQQVTLRCSSQSGHNTVSWYQQALGQGPQFIFQYYREEENGRGNFPPRFSGLQFPNYSSELNVNALELDDSALYLCASSRGLAGGIETQYFGPGTRLLVL.

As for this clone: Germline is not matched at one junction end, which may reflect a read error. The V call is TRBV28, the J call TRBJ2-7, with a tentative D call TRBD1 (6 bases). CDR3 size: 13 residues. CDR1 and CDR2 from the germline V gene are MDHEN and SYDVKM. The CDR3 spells CASSKQTGFSFIF. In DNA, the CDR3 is TGTGCCAGCAGCAAACAAACAGGGTTCTCCTTTATCTTC.

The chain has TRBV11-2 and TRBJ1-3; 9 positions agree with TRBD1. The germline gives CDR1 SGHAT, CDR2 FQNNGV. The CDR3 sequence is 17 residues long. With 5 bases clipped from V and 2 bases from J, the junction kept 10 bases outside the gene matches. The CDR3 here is CASSGTGGLGAGNTIYF. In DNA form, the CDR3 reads TGTGCCAGCAGCGGCACAGGGGGCTTGGGGGCTGGAAACACCATATATTTT.

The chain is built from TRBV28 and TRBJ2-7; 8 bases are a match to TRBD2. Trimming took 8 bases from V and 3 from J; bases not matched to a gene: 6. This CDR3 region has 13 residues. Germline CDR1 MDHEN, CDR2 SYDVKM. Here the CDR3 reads CASVGRDIYEQYF. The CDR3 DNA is TGTGCCAGCGTCGGGAGGGACATCTACGAGCAGTACTTC.

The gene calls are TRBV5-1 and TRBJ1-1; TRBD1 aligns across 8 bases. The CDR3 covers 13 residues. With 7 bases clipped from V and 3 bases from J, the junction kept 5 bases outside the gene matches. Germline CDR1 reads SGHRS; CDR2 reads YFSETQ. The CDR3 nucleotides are TGCGCCAGCTTGGACAGGGCGCACACTGAAGCTTTCTTT. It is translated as CASLDRAHTEAFF.

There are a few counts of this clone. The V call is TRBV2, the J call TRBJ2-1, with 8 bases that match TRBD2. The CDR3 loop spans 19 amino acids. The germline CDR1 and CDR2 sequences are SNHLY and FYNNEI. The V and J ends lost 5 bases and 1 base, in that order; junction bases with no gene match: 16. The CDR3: CASSSQGLGPGGSYNEQFF. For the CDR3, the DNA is TGTGCCAGCAGTTCCCAGGGACTAGGCCCGGGGGGATCCTACAATGAGCAGTTCTTC.

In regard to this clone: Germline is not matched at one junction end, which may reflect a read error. CDR3 DNA: TGTGCCAGCTCACCACCGGGCGAAGCAAAAGTGTTTTTT. Translating it yields CASSPPGEAKVFF. The V call is TRBV18, the J call TRBJ1-4; D remains ambiguous. The CDR3 runs to 13 residues. Germline CDR1 is KGHSH and CDR2 is LQKENI.

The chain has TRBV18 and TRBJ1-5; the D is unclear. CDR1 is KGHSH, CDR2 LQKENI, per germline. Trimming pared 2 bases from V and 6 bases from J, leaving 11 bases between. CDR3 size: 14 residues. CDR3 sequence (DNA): TGTGCCAGCTCACCAGGGGTTGTCAGTCAGCCCCAGCATTTT. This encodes CASSPGVVSQPQHF.

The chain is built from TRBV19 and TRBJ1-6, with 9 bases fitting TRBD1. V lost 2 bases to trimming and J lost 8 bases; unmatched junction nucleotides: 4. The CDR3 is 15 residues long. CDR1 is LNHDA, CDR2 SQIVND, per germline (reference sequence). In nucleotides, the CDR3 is TGTGCCAGTAGTATATCACAGGGGGCGGATTCACCCCTCCACTTT. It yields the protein CASSISQGADSPLHF. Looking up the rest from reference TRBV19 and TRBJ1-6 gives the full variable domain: DGGITQSPKYLFRKEGQNVTLSCEQNLNHDAMYWYRQDPGQGLRLIYYSQIVNDFQKGDIAEGYSVSREKKESFPLTVTSAQKNPTAFYLCASSISQGADSPLHFGNGTRLTVT.